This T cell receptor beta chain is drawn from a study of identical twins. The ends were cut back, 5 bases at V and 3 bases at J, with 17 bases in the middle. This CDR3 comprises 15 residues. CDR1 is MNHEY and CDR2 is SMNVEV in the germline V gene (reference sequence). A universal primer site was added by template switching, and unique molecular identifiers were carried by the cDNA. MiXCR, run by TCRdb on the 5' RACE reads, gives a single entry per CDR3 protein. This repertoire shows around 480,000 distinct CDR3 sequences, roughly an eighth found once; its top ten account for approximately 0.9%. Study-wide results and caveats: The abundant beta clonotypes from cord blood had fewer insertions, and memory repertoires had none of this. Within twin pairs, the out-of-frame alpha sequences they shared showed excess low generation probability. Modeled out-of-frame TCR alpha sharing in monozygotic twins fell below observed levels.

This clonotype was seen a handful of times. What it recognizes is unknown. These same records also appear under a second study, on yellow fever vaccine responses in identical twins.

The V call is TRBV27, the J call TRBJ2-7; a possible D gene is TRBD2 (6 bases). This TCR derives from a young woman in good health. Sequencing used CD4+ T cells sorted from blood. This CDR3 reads CASSKEPGVSYEQYF. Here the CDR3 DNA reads TGTGCCAGCAGTAAAGAGCCGGGGGTAAGCTACGAGCAGTACTTC.